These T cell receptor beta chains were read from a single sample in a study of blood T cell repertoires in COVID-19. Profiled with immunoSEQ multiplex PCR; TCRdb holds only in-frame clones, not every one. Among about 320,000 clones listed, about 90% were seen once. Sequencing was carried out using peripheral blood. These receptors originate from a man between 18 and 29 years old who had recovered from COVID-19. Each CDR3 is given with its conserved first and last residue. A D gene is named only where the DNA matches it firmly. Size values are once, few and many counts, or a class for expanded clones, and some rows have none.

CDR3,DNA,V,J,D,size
CASSEEGFGYNEQFF,TGTGCCAGCAGTGAAGAGGGGTTCGGCTACAATGAGCAGTTCTTC,TRBV6-1,TRBJ2-1,.,.
CASSDEAAVSTDTQYF,TGTGCCAGCAGTGACGAGGCAGCCGTCAGCACAGATACGCAGTATTTT,TRBV6-4,TRBJ2-3,.,.
CASSLPSAGLSTYEQYF,TGTGCCAGCAGCTTACCCAGCGCCGGACTTAGTACCTACGAGCAGTACTTC,TRBV7-8,TRBJ2-7,.,few
CAISENQGATNEKLFF,TGTGCCATCAGTGAAAATCAGGGGGCAACTAATGAAAAACTGTTTTTT,TRBV10-3,TRBJ1-4,TRBD1,.
CATSRPDRVPQFF,TGTGCCACCAGCAGACCAGACAGGGTACCCCAGTTCTTC,TRBV15,TRBJ2-1,TRBD1,.
CASSSTGVGEQYF,TGCGCCAGCAGCTCAACAGGGGTGGGCGAGCAGTACTTC,TRBV5-1,TRBJ2-7,TRBD1,.
CASSEGRAPIRNEQFF,TGTGCCAGCAGTGAAGGCAGGGCGCCCATCCGGAATGAGCAGTTCTTC,TRBV6-1,TRBJ2-1,.,.
CASSPTRDNQPQHF,TGTGCCAGCTCACCTACCCGGGACAATCAGCCCCAGCATTTT,TRBV18,TRBJ1-5,.,.
CASSGTVQETQYF,TGTGCCAGTAGTGGGACAGTCCAAGAGACCCAGTACTTC,TRBV19,TRBJ2-5,TRBD1,.
CASSLWGANTGELFF,TGTGCCAGCAGTTTATGGGGGGCGAACACCGGGGAGCTGTTTTTT,TRBV6-6,TRBJ2-2,.,.
CASSATGGDTIYF,TGTGCCAGCAGTGCGACAGGGGGGGACACCATATATTTT,TRBV27,TRBJ1-3,TRBD1,.